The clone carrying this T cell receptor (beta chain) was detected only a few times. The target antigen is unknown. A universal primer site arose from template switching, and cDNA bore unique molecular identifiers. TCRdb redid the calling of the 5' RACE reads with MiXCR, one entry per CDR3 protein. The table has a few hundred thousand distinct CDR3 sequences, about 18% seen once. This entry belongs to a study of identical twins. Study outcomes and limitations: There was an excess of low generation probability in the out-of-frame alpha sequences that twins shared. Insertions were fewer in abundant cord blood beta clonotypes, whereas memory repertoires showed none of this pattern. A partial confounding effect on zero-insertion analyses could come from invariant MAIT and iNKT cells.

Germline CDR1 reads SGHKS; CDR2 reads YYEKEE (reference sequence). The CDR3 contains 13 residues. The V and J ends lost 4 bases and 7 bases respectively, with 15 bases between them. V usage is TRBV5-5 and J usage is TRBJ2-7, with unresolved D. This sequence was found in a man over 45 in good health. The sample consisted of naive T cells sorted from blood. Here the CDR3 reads CASSRSTIGEQYF. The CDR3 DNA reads TGTGCCAGCAGCCGAAGTACAATAGGGGAGCAGTACTTC.